These 7 T cell receptor beta chains were all obtained from the same sample, sequenced in a study of T cell responses to AZD1222 COVID-19 vaccine. TCRdb's copy holds only in-frame clones and misses some; the assay was immunoSEQ multiplex PCR. The top ten hold around a quarter of the sample, which has 100,000 to 150,000 clones, about 79% seen once. Sample: peripheral blood, taken 28 days after the second AZD1222 dose. Source of these receptors: an adult who received the AZD1222 COVID-19 vaccine.

A few counts support this clone. J is TRBJ1-6 and V is TRBV6-4; tentatively, D is TRBD1 (6 bases). Per germline, CDR1 MRHNA and CDR2 SNTAGT. This CDR3 has 14 residues. V lost 2 bases and J 9 bases, leaving 11 bases between the germline ends. CDR3 bases: TGTGCCAGCAGTGACGGGGGCAGCGGTTCACCCCTCCACTTT. Protein product: CASSDGGSGSPLHF.

This chain joins TRBV7-3 and TRBJ1-5; D is undetermined. The germline V gene encodes CDR1 SGHTA and CDR2 FQGTGA. The CDR3 runs 13 residues. V was trimmed by 3 bases and J by 7 bases, leaving 10 bases between them. DNA for the CDR3: TGTGCCAGCAGCTTGCGTGGTGGACAGCCCCAGCATTTT. Residues: CASSLRGGQPQHF.

The chain carries TRBV23-1 and TRBJ1-4, with 7 bases matching TRBD1. TRBV23-1 is annotated as an ORF whose role is uncertain. The trim removed 2 bases at V and 8 bases at J, leaving 8 bases unmatched. The CDR3 has 15 residues. This chain's CDR3 is CASSQRAGGKEKLFF. The CDR3 bases are TGCGCCAGCAGTCAAAGGGCAGGGGGTAAAGAAAAACTGTTTTTT.

The chain links TRBV7-3 to TRBJ2-5, with 10 bases matching TRBD2. The ends lost 4 bases at V and 5 bases at J; junction bases unmatched: 7. Per germline, CDR1 SGHTA and CDR2 FQGTGA. The CDR3 contains 15 residues. As DNA, the CDR3 is TGTGCCAGCAGCTCTGGACTAGCGGATAGGGAGACCCAGTACTTC. Its translation is CASSSGLADRETQYF.

This clone was counted a single time. The junction and the germline gene differ at one end; a read error may be behind it. This rearrangement joins TRBV12-3 or TRBV12-4 to TRBJ1-2; D is perhaps TRBD1 (6 bases). This CDR3 is built from 10 residues. The CDR3 nucleotides are TGTGCCAGCAGTTTACGGGACAAGGTTTTC. Translation gives CASSLRDKVF.

This clone was seen only a few times. This chain links TRBV7-2 with TRBJ1-5, with D possibly TRBD1 on 5 matching bases. The CDR3 sequence is 13 residues long. CDR1 and CDR2 from the germline V gene are SGHTA and FQGNSA. V was shortened by 1 base and J by 6 bases, with 7 bases between the two germline ends. The DNA for the CDR3 is TGTGCCAGCAGCTTAGAAGGGGTTCAGCCCCAGCATTTT. It encodes CASSLEGVQPQHF.

The chain recombines TRBV5-4 with TRBJ2-2; maybe TRBD1 (6 bases). The CDR3 has 15 amino acids. The V end was cut by 3 bases, the J end by 1 base, with 10 bases between. Germline assignment: CDR1 SGHNT and CDR2 YYREEE (reference sequence). The CDR3 is CASSWGRLNTGELFF. The CDR3 DNA reads as TGTGCCAGCAGCTGGGGGCGGCTGAACACCGGGGAGCTGTTTTTT.